Detailed here is one T cell receptor beta chain. Antigen: not known. Trimming removed 1 base from V and 5 bases from J, with 14 bases in between. The length of the CDR3 is 15 residues. The germline CDR1 and CDR2 sequences are SGHAT and FQNNGV. TCRdb's copy holds only in-frame clones and misses some; the assay was immunoSEQ multiplex PCR. The sample has 110,000 to 150,000 clones, approximately 90% seen once; the top ten hold under 4%. This sample is part of a study of T cell responses to AZD1222 COVID-19 vaccine. Findings and limits, study-wide: Seropositivity was recorded at baseline in only 6 or 7 AZD1222 recipients. Females outnumbered males among donors, who were mostly white British; clonal diversity was possibly underestimated.

The TCR originated in an adult in good health. This rearrangement joins TRBV11-2 to TRBJ1-2; perhaps TRBD1 as D (5 bases). Sequencing was performed on peripheral blood, taken on day 0 of AZD1222 vaccination. The CDR3 region is CASSLAFGRVYGYTF. In DNA form, the CDR3 reads TGTGCCAGCAGCTTAGCTTTCGGCAGGGTTTATGGCTACACCTTC.